This is a list of T cell receptor beta chains from one sample in a study of OX40 agonist ivuxolimab in advanced cancers. Sequencing was performed with immunoSEQ multiplex PCR; in TCRdb, only in-frame clones are kept and a portion is missing. This sample carries about 100,000 clones, under 95% of them seen once, and the ten largest clones take roughly 0.53%. The sequencing here drew on CD4+ or CD8+ T cells sorted from blood, taken in a trial of the OX40 agonist ivuxolimab. Receptor source: an adult with an advanced solid tumor such as melanoma, head and neck, liver or kidney cancer. Each CDR3 is given with its conserved first and last residue. Fields, in order: V gene, clone size, D gene, J gene, CDR3 DNA, CDR3 protein. The D gene is left open where the match is weak. Size values are once, few and many counts, or a class for expanded clones, and some rows have none.

v_call: TRBV19
clone_size: .
d_call: .
j_call: TRBJ1-4
cdr3_nt: TGTGCCAGTAACGGGGGGATTAATGAAAAACTGTTTTTT
cdr3_aa: CASNGGINEKLFF

v_call: TRBV6-6
clone_size: .
d_call: .
j_call: TRBJ2-1
cdr3_nt: TGTGCCAGCCGTTATACAGACCGTGACTACAATGAGCAGTTCTTC
cdr3_aa: CASRYTDRDYNEQFF

v_call: TRBV18
clone_size: .
d_call: .
j_call: TRBJ2-5
cdr3_nt: TGTGCCAGCTCACCAGGCTCAGGGGATGAGACCCAGTACTTC
cdr3_aa: CASSPGSGDETQYF

v_call: TRBV4-2
clone_size: once
d_call: TRBD1
j_call: TRBJ2-5
cdr3_nt: TGTGCCAGCAGCCAACACACAGGGGGCGCGAGGGAGACCCAGTACTTC
cdr3_aa: CASSQHTGGARETQYF

v_call: TRBV29-1
clone_size: .
d_call: .
j_call: TRBJ2-1
cdr3_nt: TGCAGCGTTGAAGGCCAATACGGCAGCAAGGGGTTCTTC
cdr3_aa: CSVEGQYGSKGFF

v_call: TRBV18
clone_size: .
d_call: TRBD2
j_call: TRBJ2-7
cdr3_nt: TGTGCCAGCTCACTTACTACCGTGACTAGCGGTTACGAGCAGTACTTC
cdr3_aa: CASSLTTVTSGYEQYF

v_call: TRBV29-1
clone_size: .
d_call: .
j_call: TRBJ1-1
cdr3_nt: TGCAGCGTTGTAATGTTGAACACTGAAGCTTTCTTT
cdr3_aa: CSVVMLNTEAFF

v_call: TRBV2
clone_size: .
d_call: TRBD2
j_call: TRBJ2-1
cdr3_nt: TGTGCCAGCAGCCCCGGACTAGAGACTAGTGAGCAGTTCTTC
cdr3_aa: CASSPGLETSEQFF

v_call: TRBV5-8
clone_size: .
d_call: .
j_call: TRBJ2-5
cdr3_nt: TGTGCCAGCTCCATACAATTCGCGGAGACCCAGTACTTC
cdr3_aa: CASSIQFAETQYF

v_call: TRBV2
clone_size: .
d_call: .
j_call: TRBJ1-1
cdr3_nt: TGTGCCAGCACGGGAGGGGTCTCCACTGAAGCTTTCTTT
cdr3_aa: CASTGGVSTEAFF

v_call: TRBV7-3
clone_size: .
d_call: TRBD2
j_call: TRBJ2-3
cdr3_nt: TGTGCCAGCAGCTTAATGGGCCTCCTAGCGGGATCAGATACGCAGTATTTT
cdr3_aa: CASSLMGLLAGSDTQYF

v_call: TRBV7-3
clone_size: .
d_call: .
j_call: TRBJ1-1
cdr3_nt: TGTGCCAGCAGCTTAAACGGAAACACTGAAGCTTTCTTT
cdr3_aa: CASSLNGNTEAFF

v_call: TRBV2
clone_size: .
d_call: TRBD1
j_call: TRBJ2-1
cdr3_nt: TGTGCCAGCAGTTTTCACCGGGACAGGAGTTACAATGAGCAGTTCTTC
cdr3_aa: CASSFHRDRSYNEQFF

v_call: TRBV18
clone_size: .
d_call: TRBD2
j_call: TRBJ2-2
cdr3_nt: TGTGCCAGCTCTCCATACCAGGCTAGCGGGAGTACTGGCACCGGGGAGCTGTTTTTT
cdr3_aa: CASSPYQASGSTGTGELFF

v_call: TRBV4-3
clone_size: .
d_call: TRBD2
j_call: TRBJ2-3
cdr3_nt: TGCGCCAGCAGCCAAGGGGAGACTAGCGGTGTCACAGATACGCAGTATTTT
cdr3_aa: CASSQGETSGVTDTQYF